The source of this T cell receptor (beta chain) is a study of blood T cell repertoires in COVID-19. Study-level information: Some COVID-19 samples were acute and others convalescent; all came from the United States, Italy and Spain.

This clone was observed a few times. In germline, CDR1 is LGHDT, CDR2 YNNKEL (reference sequence). The CDR3 is made up of 15 amino acids. The germline V and J ends were trimmed by 1 base and 0 bases, with 7 bases remaining between them. Sequencing used immunoSEQ multiplex PCR; TCRdb keeps in-frame clones, though not all of them. The sample has some 150,000 clones, roughly 80% seen once. This receptor was taken from a woman of 80 years or more with acute or convalescent COVID-19. This chain uses TRBV3-1 (or the pseudogene TRBV3-2) with TRBJ1-5, with unresolved D. Sequencing input: peripheral blood. The CDR3 sequence: CASSQGGFSNQPQHF. Written as DNA, the CDR3 is TGTGCCAGCAGCCAAGGCGGATTTAGCAATCAGCCCCAGCATTTT.